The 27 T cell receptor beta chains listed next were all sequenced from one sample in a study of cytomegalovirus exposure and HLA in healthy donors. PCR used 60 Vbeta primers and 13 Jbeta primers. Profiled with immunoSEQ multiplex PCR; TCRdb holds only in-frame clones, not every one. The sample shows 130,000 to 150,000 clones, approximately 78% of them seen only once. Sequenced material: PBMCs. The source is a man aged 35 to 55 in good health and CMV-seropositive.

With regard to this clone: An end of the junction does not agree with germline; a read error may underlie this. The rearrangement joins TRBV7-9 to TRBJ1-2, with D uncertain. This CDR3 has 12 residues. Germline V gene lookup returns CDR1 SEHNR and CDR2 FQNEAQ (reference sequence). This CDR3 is CSSSFANYGYTF. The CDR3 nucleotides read TGTTCCAGCAGCTTTGCGAACTATGGCTACACCTTC.

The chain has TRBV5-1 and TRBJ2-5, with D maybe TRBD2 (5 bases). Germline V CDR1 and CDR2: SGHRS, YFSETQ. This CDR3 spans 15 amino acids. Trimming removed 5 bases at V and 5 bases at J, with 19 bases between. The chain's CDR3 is CASSYFSLEVETQYF. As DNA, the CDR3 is TGCGCCAGCAGTTATTTTTCTCTGGAGGTGGAGACCCAGTACTTC.

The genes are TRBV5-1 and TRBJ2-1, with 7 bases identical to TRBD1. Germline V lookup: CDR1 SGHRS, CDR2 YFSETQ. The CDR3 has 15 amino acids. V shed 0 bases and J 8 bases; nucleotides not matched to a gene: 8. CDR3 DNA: TGCGCCAGCAGCTTGGTAACAGGGGCGCAGGATGAGCAGTTCTTC. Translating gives CASSLVTGAQDEQFF.

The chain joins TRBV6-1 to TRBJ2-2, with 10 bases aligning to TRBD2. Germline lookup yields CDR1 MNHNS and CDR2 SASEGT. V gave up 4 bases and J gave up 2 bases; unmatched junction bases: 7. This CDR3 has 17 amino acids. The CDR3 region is CASSVPTSGANTGELFF. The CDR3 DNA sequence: TGTGCCAGCAGTGTCCCAACTAGCGGGGCAAACACCGGGGAGCTGTTTTTT.

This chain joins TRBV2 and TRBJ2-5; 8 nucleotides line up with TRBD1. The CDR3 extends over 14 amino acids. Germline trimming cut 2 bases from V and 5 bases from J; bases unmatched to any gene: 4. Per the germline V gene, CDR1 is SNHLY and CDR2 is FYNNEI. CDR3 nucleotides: TGTGCCAGCAGTGAACAGGGGGCTAGGGAGACCCAGTACTTC. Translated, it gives CASSEQGARETQYF.

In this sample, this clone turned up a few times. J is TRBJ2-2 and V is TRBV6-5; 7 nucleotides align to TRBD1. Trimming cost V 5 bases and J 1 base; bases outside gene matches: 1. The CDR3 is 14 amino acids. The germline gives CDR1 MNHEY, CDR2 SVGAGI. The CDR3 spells CASSNRGNTGELFF. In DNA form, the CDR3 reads TGTGCCAGCAGTAACAGGGGGAACACCGGGGAGCTGTTTTTT.

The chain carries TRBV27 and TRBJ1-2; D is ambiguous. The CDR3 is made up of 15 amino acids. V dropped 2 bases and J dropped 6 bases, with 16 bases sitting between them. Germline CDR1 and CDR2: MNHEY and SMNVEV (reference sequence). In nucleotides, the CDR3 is TGTGCCAGCAGTTTACGTTCCGGGGTTAGCAATGGCTACACCTTC. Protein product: CASSLRSGVSNGYTF.

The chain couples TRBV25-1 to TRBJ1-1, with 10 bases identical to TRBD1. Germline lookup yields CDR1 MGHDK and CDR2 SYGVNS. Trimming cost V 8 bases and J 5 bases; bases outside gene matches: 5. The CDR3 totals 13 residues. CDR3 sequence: CASQDRGFTEAFF. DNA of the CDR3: TGTGCCAGCCAGGACAGGGGGTTTACTGAAGCTTTCTTT. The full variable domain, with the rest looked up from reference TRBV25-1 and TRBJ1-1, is EADIYQTPRYLVIGTGKKITLECSQTMGHDKMYWYQQDPGMELHLIHYSYGVNSTEKGDLSSESTVSRIRTEHFPLTLESARPSHTSQYLCASQDRGFTEAFFGQGTRLTVV.

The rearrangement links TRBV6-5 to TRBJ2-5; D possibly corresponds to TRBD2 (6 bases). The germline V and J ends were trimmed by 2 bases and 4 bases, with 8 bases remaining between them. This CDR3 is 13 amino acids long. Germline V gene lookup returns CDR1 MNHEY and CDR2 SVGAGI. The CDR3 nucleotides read TGTGCCAGCAGTTACCGGGACTCAGAGACCCAGTACTTC. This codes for CASSYRDSETQYF.

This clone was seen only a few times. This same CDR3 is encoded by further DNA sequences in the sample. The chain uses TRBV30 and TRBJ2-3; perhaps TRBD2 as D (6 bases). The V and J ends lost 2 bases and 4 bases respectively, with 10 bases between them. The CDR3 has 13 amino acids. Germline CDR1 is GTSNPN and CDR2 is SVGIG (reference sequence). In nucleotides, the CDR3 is TGTGCCTGGAGTAGAGGGACTGCAGATACGCAGTATTTT. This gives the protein CAWSRGTADTQYF. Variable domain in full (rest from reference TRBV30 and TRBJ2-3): SQTIHQWPATLVQPVGSPLSLECTVEGTSNPNLYWYRQAAGRGLQLLFYSVGIGQISSEVPQNLSASRPQDRQFILSSKKLLLSDSGFYLCAWSRGTADTQYFGPGTRLTVL.

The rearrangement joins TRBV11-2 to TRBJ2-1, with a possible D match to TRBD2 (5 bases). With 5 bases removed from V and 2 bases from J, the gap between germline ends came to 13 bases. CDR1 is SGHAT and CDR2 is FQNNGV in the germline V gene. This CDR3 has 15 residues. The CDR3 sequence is CASSARASTYNEQFF. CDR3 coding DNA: TGTGCCAGCAGCGCGCGGGCTTCCACCTACAATGAGCAGTTCTTC.

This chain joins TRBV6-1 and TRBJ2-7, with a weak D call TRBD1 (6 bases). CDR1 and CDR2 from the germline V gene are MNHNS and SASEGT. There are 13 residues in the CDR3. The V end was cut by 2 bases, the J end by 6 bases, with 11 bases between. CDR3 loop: CASSELGGGEQYF. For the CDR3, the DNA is TGTGCCAGCAGTGAATTAGGGGGTGGCGAGCAGTACTTC.

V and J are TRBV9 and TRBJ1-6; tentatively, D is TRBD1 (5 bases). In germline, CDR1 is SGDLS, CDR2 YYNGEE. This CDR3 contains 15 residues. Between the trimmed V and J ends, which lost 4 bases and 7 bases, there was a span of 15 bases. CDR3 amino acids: CASSSPGRGNSPLHF. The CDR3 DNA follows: TGTGCCAGCAGCTCCCCGGGGAGGGGCAATTCACCCCTCCACTTT.

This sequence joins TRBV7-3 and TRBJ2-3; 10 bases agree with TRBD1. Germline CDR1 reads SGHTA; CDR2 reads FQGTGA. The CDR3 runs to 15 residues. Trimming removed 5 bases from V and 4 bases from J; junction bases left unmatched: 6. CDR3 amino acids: CASSRTGTGADTQYF. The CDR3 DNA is TGTGCCAGCAGCCGAACAGGGACAGGGGCAGATACGCAGTATTTT.

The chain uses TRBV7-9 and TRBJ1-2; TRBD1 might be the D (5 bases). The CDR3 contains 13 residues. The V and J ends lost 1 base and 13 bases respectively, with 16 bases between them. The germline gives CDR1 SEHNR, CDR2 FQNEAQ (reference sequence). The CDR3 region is CASSLEGARVSTF. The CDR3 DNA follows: TGTGCCAGCAGCTTAGAAGGGGCCAGGGTTAGCACCTTC. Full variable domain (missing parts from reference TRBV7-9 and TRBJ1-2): DTGVSQNPRHKITKRGQNVTFRCDPISEHNRLYWYRQTLGQGPEFLTYFQNEAQLEKSRLLSDRFSAERPKGSFSTLEIQRTEQGDSAMYLCASSLEGARVSTFGSGTRLTVV.

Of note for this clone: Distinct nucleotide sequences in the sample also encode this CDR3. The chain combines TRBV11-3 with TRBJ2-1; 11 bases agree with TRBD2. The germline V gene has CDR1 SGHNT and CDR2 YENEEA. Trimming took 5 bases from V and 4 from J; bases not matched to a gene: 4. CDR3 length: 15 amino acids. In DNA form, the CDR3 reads TGTGCCAGCAGCCCTGGGACTAGCGGATACAATGAGCAGTTCTTC. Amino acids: CASSPGTSGYNEQFF.

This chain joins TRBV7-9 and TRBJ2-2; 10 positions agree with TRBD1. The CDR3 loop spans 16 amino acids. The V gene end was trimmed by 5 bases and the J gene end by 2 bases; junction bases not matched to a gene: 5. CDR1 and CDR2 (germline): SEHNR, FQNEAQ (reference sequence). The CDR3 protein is CASSGWDRGNTGELFF. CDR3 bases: TGTGCCAGCAGCGGATGGGACAGGGGCAACACCGGGGAGCTGTTTTTT.

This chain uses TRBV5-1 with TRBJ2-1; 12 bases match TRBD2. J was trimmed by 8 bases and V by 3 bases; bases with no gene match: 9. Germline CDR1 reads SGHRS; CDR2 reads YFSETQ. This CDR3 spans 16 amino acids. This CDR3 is CASSWTSGVRVDEQFF. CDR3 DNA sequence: TGCGCCAGCAGCTGGACTAGCGGGGTAAGAGTAGATGAGCAGTTCTTC.

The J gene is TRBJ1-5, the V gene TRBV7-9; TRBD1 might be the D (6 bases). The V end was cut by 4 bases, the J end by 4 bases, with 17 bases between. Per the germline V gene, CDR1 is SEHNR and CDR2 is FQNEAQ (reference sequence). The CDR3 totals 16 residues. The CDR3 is CASSSREGVKNQPQHF. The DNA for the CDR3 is TGTGCCAGCAGCTCCCGGGAGGGGGTTAAGAATCAGCCCCAGCATTTT. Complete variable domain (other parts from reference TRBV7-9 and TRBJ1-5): DTGVSQNPRHKITKRGQNVTFRCDPISEHNRLYWYRQTLGQGPEFLTYFQNEAQLEKSRLLSDRFSAERPKGSFSTLEIQRTEQGDSAMYLCASSSREGVKNQPQHFGDGTRLSIL.

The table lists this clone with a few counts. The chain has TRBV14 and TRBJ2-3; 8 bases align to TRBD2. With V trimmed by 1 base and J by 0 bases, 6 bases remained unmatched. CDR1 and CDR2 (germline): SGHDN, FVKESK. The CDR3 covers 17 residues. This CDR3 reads CASSQVALAVSTDTQYF. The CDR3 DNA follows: TGTGCCAGCAGCCAAGTGGCACTAGCGGTGAGCACAGATACGCAGTATTTT.

The DNA for the CDR3 is TGTGCCAGCAGTTCCACGACGAGGACTAGCGGGTCTGGGATAGGGACCCAGTACTTC. It specifies CASSSTTRTSGSGIGTQYF. V usage is TRBV28 and J usage is TRBJ2-5, with 11 bases lining up with TRBD2. J lost 7 bases, V lost 4 bases, and 20 bases had no gene match. The CDR3 length is 19 residues. The germline CDR1 and CDR2 sequences are MDHEN and SYDVKM.

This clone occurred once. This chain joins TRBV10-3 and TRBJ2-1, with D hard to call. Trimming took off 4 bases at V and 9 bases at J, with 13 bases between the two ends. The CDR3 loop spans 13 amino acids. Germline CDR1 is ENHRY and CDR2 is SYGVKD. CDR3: CAISGLGGAEQFF. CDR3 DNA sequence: TGTGCCATCAGTGGTCTAGGCGGAGCTGAGCAGTTCTTC.

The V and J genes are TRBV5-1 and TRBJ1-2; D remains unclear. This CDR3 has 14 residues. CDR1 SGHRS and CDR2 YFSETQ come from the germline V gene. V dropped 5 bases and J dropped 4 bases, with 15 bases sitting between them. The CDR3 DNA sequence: TGCGCCAGCAGTAACGGGGAATTGGGCTATGGCTACACCTTC. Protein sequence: CASSNGELGYGYTF.

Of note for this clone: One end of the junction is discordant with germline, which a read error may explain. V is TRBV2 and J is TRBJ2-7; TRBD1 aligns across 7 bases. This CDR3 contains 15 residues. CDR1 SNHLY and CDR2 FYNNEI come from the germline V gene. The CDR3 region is CASSVVTGDLGEQSF. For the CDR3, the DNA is TGTGCCAGCAGTGTAGTAACAGGGGATTTGGGAGAGCAGTCCTTC.

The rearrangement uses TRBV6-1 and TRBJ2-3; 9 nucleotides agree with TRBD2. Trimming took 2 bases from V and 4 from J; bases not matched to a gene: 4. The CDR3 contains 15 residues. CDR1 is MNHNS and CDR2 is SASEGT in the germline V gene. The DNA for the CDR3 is TGTGCCAGCAGTGAATTAGCGGGAGATTCAGATACGCAGTATTTT. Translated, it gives CASSELAGDSDTQYF.

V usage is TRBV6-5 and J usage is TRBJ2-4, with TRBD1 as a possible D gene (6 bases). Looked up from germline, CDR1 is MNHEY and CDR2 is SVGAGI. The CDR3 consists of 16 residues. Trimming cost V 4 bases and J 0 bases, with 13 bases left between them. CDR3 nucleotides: TGTGCCAGCAGTTCGCACTGGACAGTAGCCAAAAACATTCAGTACTTC. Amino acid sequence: CASSSHWTVAKNIQYF.

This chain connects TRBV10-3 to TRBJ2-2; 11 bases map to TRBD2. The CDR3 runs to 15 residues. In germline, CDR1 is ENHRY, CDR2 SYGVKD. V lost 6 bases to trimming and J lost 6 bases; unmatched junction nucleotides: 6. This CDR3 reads CAISPGLAAAGELFF. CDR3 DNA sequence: TGTGCCATCAGCCCGGGACTAGCGGCCGCCGGGGAGCTGTTTTTT.